This T cell receptor beta chain was sequenced for a study of blood T cell repertoires in COVID-19. Whole-study context: From the United States, Italy and Spain came samples of acute and convalescent COVID-19. The cDNA or gDNA used as material had been derived from T cells, B-cell-depleted T cells, or PBMCs.

Germline CDR1 is MDHEN and CDR2 is SYDVKM. V was trimmed by 4 bases and J by 4 bases, leaving 13 bases between them. The CDR3 is 15 amino acids. Methods used by the authors: Reference gene primer amplification in the assay estimated nucleated cell counts. Profiling relied on immunoSEQ multiplex PCR, and the TCRdb table lists in-frame clones only, not all of them. The D gene and trimming were derived from the DNA, and the V and J assignments and clone size from that table. Among 250,000 to 300,000 clones listed, over 75% were seen once. The chain carries TRBV28 and TRBJ1-4; D is perhaps TRBD1 (6 bases). This receptor was taken from a woman aged 60-75 years with acute or convalescent COVID-19. The sample consisted of peripheral blood. In DNA form, the CDR3 reads TGTGCCAGCAGTTCCCCCAGGGGTATTAATGAAAAACTGTTTTTT. It specifies CASSSPRGINEKLFF.